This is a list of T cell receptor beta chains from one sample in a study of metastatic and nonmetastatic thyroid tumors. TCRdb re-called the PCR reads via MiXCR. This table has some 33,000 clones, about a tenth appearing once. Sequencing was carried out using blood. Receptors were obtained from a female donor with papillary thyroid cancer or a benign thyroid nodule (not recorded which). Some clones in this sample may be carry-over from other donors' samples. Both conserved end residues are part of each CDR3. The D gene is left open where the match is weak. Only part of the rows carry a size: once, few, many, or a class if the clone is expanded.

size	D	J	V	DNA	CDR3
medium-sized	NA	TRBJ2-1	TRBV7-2	TGTGCCAGCAGCTTCATTGGCAATGAGCAGTTCTTC	CASSFIGNEQFF
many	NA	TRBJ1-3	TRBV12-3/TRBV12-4	TGTGCCAGCAGCCCGGACTCTGGAAACACCATATATTTT	CASSPDSGNTIYF
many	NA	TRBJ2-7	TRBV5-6	TGTGCCAGCAGCTTGGGGTGGGGTAGCGAGACGTACGAGCAGTACTTC	CASSLGWGSETYEQYF
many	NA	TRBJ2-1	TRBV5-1	TGCGCCAGCAGTCCCTACAGGGGAGCTAGCGGGCATGAGCAGTTCTTC	CASSPYRGASGHEQFF
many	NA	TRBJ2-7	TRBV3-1	TGTGCCAGCAGCGGAACACCCCTCTACGAGCAGTACTTC	CASSGTPLYEQYF
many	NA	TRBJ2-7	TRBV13	TGTGCCAGCAGCCCCCGGGACTTCACCTACGAGCAGTACTTC	CASSPRDFTYEQYF
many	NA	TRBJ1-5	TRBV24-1	TGTGCCATCGGAGTTGCGGGACACAATCAGCCCCAGCATTTT	CAIGVAGHNQPQHF
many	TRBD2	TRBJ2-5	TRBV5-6	TGTGCCAGCAGCTTGGGGGCAGCGGGAGTCTTAGAGACCCAGTACTTC	CASSLGAAGVLETQYF
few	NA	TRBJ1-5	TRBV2	TGTGCCAGCAGTGAAGCTTTTGTCCCTGGTGGGAGTCAGCCCCAGCATTTT	CASSEAFVPGGSQPQHF
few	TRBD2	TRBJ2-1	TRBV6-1	TGTGCCAGTTCCCCGACTAGCGGAACCTACAATGAGCAGTTCTTC	CASSPTSGTYNEQFF
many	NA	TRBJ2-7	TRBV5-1	TGCGCCAGCAGCTTCGCCAGCTCCTACGAGCAGTACTTC	CASSFASSYEQYF
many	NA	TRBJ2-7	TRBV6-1	TGTGCCAGCACTTCCTTCACCTACGAGCAGTACTTC	CASTSFTYEQYF
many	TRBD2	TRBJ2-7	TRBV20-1	TGCAGTGCTAGAGATCCTAATAAGGGACTAGGCTACGAGCAGTACTTC	CSARDPNKGLGYEQYF
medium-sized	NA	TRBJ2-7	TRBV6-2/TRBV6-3	TGTGCCAGCCCTTTTTTAATGCTGTCACCCACGACCTACGAGCAGTACTTC	CASPFLMLSPTTYEQYF
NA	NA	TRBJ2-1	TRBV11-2	TGTGCCAGCAGCTCCCCCTGGACCGGAGAGCAGTTCTTC	CASSSPWTGEQFF
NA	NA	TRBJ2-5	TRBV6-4	TGTCACGACGGGGGCAGGCCGGGGCGGGTGACCCAGTACTTC	CHDGGRPGRVTQYF
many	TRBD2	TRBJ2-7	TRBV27	TGTGCCAGCAGTCCCGGGACTAGCGGGAGGGCCTACGAGCAGTACTTC	CASSPGTSGRAYEQYF
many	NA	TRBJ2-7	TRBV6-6	TGTGCCAGCAGTTACTCTCCCCCGGCGAAGGGCTCCTACGAGCAGTACTTC	CASSYSPPAKGSYEQYF
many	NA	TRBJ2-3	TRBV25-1	TGTGCCAGCAGTGTAGCGGAGCCCACAGATACGCAGTATTTT	CASSVAEPTDTQYF
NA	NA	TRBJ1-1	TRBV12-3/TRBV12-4	TGTGCCAGCAGTTCCCTTCAATGGCAAAGCGGCACTGAAGCTTTCTTT	CASSSLQWQSGTEAFF
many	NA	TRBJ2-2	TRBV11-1	TGTGCCAGCAGCTACAACCGGGACTCATCCACCGGGGAGCTGTTTTTT	CASSYNRDSSTGELFF
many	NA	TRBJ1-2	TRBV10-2	TGCGCCAGCAGTGTCGTAATCGGCTATGGCTACACCTTC	CASSVVIGYGYTF
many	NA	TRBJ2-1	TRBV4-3	TGCGCCAGCATCCCGACTTGCAATGAGCAGTTCTTC	CASIPTCNEQFF
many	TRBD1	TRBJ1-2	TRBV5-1	TGCGCCAGCAGCTTGGGGGACAGGGGATATGGCTACACCTTC	CASSLGDRGYGYTF
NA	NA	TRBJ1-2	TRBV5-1	TGCGCCAGCAGCTTGGCCCCCGGGACGGACGAGTACTACACCTTC	CASSLAPGTDEYYTF
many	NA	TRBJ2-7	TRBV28	TGTGCCAGCGGGATAGCGGACTACTACGAGCAGTACTTC	CASGIADYYEQYF
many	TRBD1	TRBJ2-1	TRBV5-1	TGCGCCAGCAGCACGGCCCCCGGGACAGGGGATTACAATGAGCAGTTCTTC	CASSTAPGTGDYNEQFF
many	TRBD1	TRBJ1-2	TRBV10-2	TGCGCCAGCAGTGAGTCGGGTACAGGGGGCGCGAGGGGAGGCTACACCTTC	CASSESGTGGARGGYTF
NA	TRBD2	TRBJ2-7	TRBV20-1	TGCAATGCTAGAGATAGCGGGAGTTACGAGCAGTACTTC	CNARDSGSYEQYF
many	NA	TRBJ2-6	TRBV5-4	TGTGCCAGCACCGTACTAGACTCTGGGGCCAACGTCCTGACTTTC	CASTVLDSGANVLTF
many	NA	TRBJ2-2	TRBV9	TGTGCCAGCAGCGTTTCCGGGGCGCGTGCGGGGGAGCTGTTTTTT	CASSVSGARAGELFF
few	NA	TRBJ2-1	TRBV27	TGTGCCAGCAGTTGGGCTAGCGGACAGAGAAAGACCTACAATGAGCAGTTCTTC	CASSWASGQRKTYNEQFF
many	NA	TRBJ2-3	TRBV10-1	TGCGCCAGCAGTGAGGGGGGTCCAGATACGCAGTATTTT	CASSEGGPDTQYF
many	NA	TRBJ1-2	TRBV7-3	TGTGCCAGCAGCTTTTCAGAGACCCGCGGGAGCTACACCTTC	CASSFSETRGSYTF
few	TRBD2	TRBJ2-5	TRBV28	TGTGCCAGCAGTTTGATTTCGGGACTAGCGGGGGAGAAAGAGACCCAGTACTTC	CASSLISGLAGEKETQYF
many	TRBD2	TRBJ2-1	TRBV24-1	TGTGCCACCAGTGACCGCTGGGCGGGAGGCTACAATGAGCAGTTCTTC	CATSDRWAGGYNEQFF
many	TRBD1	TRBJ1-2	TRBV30	TGTGCCTGGAACCTACCGGGGACAGGGGCTGGGGGCTACACCTTC	CAWNLPGTGAGGYTF
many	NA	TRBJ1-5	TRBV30	TGTGCCTGGAGTGTGGGCACGCTTAGCAATCAGCCCCAGCATTTT	CAWSVGTLSNQPQHF
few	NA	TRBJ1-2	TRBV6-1	TGTGCCAGCAGTTCCCCGGGACGGATTAAAGTAAGCTACACCTTC	CASSSPGRIKVSYTF
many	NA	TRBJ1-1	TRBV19	TGTGCCAGTAGTATAGTGGCAGGAGGAACAGGTGAAGCTTTCTTT	CASSIVAGGTGEAFF
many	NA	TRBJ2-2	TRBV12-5	TGTGCTAGTGCCCCCGGCCAGGGCACCGGGGAGCTGTTTTTT	CASAPGQGTGELFF
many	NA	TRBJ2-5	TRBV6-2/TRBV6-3	TGTGCCAGCAGCCCCATGGGGCAACAAGAGACCCAGTACTTC	CASSPMGQQETQYF
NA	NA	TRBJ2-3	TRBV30	TGTGCGATGGGACTTACGGCAGATACGCAGTATTTT	CAMGLTADTQYF
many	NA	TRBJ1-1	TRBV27	TGTGCCAGCAGTCCCGGGGTCCAGGCCCTTGGGTTCACTGAAGCTTTCTTT	CASSPGVQALGFTEAFF
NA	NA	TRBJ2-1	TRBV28	TGTGCCAGCAGTTCCTCAAGGACTGAGCAGTTCTTC	CASSSSRTEQFF
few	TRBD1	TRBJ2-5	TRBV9	TGTGCCAGCAGCGGACAGGGGGCCTGGGAGACCCAGTACTTC	CASSGQGAWETQYF
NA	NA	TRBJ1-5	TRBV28	TGTGCCAGCAGTATGTGGCAGGGGCCGTCGGCTTTCGGGCCCCAGCATTTT	CASSMWQGPSAFGPQHF
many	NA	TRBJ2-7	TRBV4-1	TGCGCCAGCAGCCCCCATAACAGCTACGAGCAGTACTTC	CASSPHNSYEQYF
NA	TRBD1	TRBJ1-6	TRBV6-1	TGTGCCAGCAGTGAAATGCAGGGGGGGAATTCACCCCTCCACTTT	CASSEMQGGNSPLHF
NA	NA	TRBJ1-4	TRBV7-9	TGTGCCAGCAGCTTAAGTCGACGGGGTAATGAAAAACTGTTTTTT	CASSLSRRGNEKLFF
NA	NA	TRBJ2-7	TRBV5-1	TGCGCCAGCAGCTTGGGGGTCGCCGAGCAGTACTTC	CASSLGVAEQYF
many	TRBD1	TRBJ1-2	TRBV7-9	TGTGCCAGCAGCCCCACCGGGACAGGGGATTTCTATGGCTACACCTTC	CASSPTGTGDFYGYTF
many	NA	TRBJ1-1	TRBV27	TGTGCCAGCAGTTTATCAGGCCAGGGAAAGCGAGCTTTCTTT	CASSLSGQGKRAFF
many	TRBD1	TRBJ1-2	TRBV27	TGTGCCAGCAGTCGACAGGGGCACTATGGCTACACCTTC	CASSRQGHYGYTF
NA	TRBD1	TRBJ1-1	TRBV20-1	TGCAGTGTCCTCGGACAGGGGGCCACTGAAGCTTTCTTT	CSVLGQGATEAFF
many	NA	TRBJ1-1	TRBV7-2	TGTGCCAGCAGCGTGCGCCGGGGCACTGAAGCTTTCTTT	CASSVRRGTEAFF
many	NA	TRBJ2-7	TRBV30	TGTGCCTGGAAACCTTTTTTCGGGCCAAAGGGGGAGCAGTACTTC	CAWKPFFGPKGEQYF
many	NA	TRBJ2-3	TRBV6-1	TGTGCCAGCAAGGTTACGGGAGCGGGCAGCACAGATACGCAGTATTTT	CASKVTGAGSTDTQYF
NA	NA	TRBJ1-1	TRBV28	TGTGCCGCTCGGGGGGGTAAGGACACTGAAGCTTTCTTT	CAARGGKDTEAFF
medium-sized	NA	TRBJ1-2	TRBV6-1	TGTGCCAGCAGTGAATCACTCAGGGCCCCTAATGGCTACACCTTC	CASSESLRAPNGYTF